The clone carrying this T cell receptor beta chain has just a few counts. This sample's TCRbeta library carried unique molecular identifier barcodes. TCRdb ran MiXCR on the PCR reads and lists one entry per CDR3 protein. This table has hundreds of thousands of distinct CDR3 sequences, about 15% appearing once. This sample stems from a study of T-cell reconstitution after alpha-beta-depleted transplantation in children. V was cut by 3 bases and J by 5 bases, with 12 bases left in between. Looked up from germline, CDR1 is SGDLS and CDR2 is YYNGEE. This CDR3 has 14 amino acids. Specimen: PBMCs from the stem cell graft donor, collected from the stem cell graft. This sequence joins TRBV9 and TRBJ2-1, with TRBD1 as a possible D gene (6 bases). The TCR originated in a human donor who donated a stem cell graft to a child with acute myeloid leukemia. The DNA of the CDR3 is TGTGCCAGCAGCGCCCCCGGACAGAACAATGAGCAGTTCTTC. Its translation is CASSAPGQNNEQFF.